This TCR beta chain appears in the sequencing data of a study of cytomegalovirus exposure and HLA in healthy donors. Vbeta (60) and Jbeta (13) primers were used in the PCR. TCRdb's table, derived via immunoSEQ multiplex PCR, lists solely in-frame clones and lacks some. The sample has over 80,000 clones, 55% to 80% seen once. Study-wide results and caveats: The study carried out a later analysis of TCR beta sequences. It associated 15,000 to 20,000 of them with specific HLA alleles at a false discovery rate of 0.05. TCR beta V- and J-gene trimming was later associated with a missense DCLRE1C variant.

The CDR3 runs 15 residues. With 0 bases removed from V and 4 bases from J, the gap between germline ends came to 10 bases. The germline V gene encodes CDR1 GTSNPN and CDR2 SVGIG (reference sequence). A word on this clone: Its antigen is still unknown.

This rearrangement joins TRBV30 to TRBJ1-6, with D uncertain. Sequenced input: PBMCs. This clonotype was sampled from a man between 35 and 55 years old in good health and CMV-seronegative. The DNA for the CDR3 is TGTGCCTGGAGTGTAACGTGGCAGTATAATTCACCCCTCCACTTT. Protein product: CAWSVTWQYNSPLHF.